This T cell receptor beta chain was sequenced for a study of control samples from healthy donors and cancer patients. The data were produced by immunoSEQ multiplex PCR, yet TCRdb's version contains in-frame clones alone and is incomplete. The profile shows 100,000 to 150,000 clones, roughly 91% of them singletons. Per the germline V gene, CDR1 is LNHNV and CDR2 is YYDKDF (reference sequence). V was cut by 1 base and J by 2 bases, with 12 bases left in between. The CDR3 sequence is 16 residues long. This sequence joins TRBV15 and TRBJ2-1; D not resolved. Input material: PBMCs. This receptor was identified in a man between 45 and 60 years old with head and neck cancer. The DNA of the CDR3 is TGTGCCACCAGCAGAGGGGCTATCGGTGCCTACAATGAGCAGTTCTTC. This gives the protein CATSRGAIGAYNEQFF.